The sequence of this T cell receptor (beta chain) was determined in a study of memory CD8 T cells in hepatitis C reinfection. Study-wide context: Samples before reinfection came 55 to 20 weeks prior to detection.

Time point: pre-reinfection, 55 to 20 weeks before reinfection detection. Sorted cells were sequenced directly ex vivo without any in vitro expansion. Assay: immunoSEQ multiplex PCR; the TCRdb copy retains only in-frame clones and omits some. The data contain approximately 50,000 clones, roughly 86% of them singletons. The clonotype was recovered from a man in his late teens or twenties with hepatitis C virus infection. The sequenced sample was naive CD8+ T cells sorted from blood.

CDR3 nucleotides: TGTGCCAGCAGCCCCGTACGAATGGGAGGCGAGCAGTACTTC. Encoded protein: CASSPVRMGGEQYF. The chain is built from TRBV11-1 and TRBJ2-7; D may be TRBD2 (6 bases). The CDR3 length is 14 residues. Looked up from germline, CDR1 is SGHAT and CDR2 is FQDESV (reference sequence). Deletions cut 5 bases from V and 6 bases from J, with 17 bases between.